A selection of T cell receptor beta chains follows, all from one sample in a study of neurological immune-mediated disorders. Each CDR3 protein is one row after TCRdb ran MiXCR on the 5' RACE reads. The top ten hold about 4.1% of the sample, which has about 44,000 distinct CDR3 sequences, approximately 21% seen once. The sequencing input was PBMCs. Receptors originate from a man aged 55 to 69 with HTLV-1-associated myelopathy (HAM/TSP). CDR3s include the opening cysteine and the closing phenylalanine or tryptophan.

J | V | CDR3
TRBJ2-2 | TRBV3-1 | CASSPSDLWQNTGELFF
TRBJ2-3 | TRBV7-9 | CASSFLSLLGTDTQYF
TRBJ1-2 | TRBV20-1 | CSAPPQGTNYGYTF
TRBJ1-2 | TRBV20-1 | CSARDQPGNGYTF
TRBJ1-1 | TRBV5-1 | CASSLNLVGTEAFF
TRBJ2-1 | TRBV5-6 | CASSLVGTGQYNEQFF
TRBJ2-3 | TRBV5-6 | CASSSRTGGDTQYF
TRBJ2-3 | TRBV12-3/TRBV12-4 | CASSLRASGNRDTQYF
TRBJ1-2 | TRBV2 | CASSAKLTGDYGYTF
TRBJ2-1 | TRBV5-1 | CASSMLGESYNEQFF
TRBJ2-1 | TRBV29-1 | CSVIRTSGRAGEQFF
TRBJ1-2 | TRBV29-1 | CRASRGQNGYTF
TRBJ2-1 | TRBV6-2/TRBV6-3 | CASSLAGGGVNEQFF
TRBJ2-7 | TRBV5-1 | CASSLDGIDDEQYF
TRBJ2-6 | TRBV28 | CASTAGSSGANVLTF
TRBJ2-6 | TRBV7-9 | CASSPPVGANVLTF
TRBJ2-2 | TRBV6-5 | CASSPTSGRPGELFF